This TCR beta chain was documented in a study of cytomegalovirus exposure and HLA in healthy donors. Study outcomes and limitations: An Asian-associated ancestry cluster reportedly showed fewer N-insertions than the approximately 650-donor mean in a later analysis. Most of the TCR beta V segments (in an earlier analysis) were productive either about 87% or about 30% of the time. Later work found that TCR association rates differed between HLA loci; DRB1 had the most and HLA-C the fewest. Highly shared sequence variants in one cluster were likely a sequencing artifact.

The CDR3 contains 14 residues. The V end lost 5 bases, the J end lost 7 bases, and 15 bases lay between the germline ends. Germline V gene lookup returns CDR1 SNHLY and CDR2 FYNNEI. PCR was performed using 60 Vbeta and 13 Jbeta primers. Profiled with immunoSEQ multiplex PCR; TCRdb holds only in-frame clones, not every one. The data hold 150,000 to 200,000 clones, with roughly 80% observed a single time. On this clone itself: Its antigen is still unknown.

This receptor was taken from a male donor in good health and CMV-seronegative. This sequence joins TRBV2 and TRBJ1-5; tentatively, D is TRBD1 (5 bases). The sequenced sample consisted of PBMCs. The CDR3 DNA is TGTGCCAGCAGTCGGGGGGAAGGGAACCAGCCCCAGCATTTT. This encodes CASSRGEGNQPQHF.